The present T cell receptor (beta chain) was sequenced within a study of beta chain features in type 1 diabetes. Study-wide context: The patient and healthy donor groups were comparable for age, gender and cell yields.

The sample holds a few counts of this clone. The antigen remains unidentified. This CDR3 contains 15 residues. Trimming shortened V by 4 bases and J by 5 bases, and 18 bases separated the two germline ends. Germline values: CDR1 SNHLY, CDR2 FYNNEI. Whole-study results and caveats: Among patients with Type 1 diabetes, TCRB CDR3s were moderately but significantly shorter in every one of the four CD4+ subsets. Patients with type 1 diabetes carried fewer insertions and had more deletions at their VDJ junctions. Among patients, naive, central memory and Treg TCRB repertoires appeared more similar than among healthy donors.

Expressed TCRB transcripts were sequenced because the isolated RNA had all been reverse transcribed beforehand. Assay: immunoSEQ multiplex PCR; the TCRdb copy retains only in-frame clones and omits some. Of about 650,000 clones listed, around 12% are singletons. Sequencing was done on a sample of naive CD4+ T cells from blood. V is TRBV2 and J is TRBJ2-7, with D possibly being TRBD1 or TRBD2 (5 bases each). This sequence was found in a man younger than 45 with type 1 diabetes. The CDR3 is CASSAGVGGTDEQYF. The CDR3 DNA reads TGTGCCAGCAGTGCAGGAGTTGGGGGAACGGACGAGCAGTACTTC.